This passage covers 15 T cell receptor beta chains from one sample sequenced in a study of cytomegalovirus exposure and HLA in healthy donors. Data came from immunoSEQ multiplex PCR; TCRdb stores just in-frame clones and leaves some out. The repertoire holds about 130,000 clones, roughly 89% seen once, with approximately 10% in the top ten. What was sequenced was PBMCs. Receptors were obtained from a woman in her late teens or twenties in good health and CMV-seropositive.

This clone has a single count. This chain connects TRBV19 to TRBJ1-2; 9 nucleotides line up with TRBD1. Germline V gene sequence: CDR1 LNHDA, CDR2 SQIVND (reference sequence). J was trimmed by 4 bases and V by 5 bases; bases with no gene match: 11. This CDR3 has 16 amino acids. CDR3 in amino acids: CASSPEPGQGFYGYTF. The CDR3 nucleotides are TGTGCCAGTAGTCCAGAACCGGGACAGGGTTTCTATGGCTACACCTTC.

The V and J genes are TRBV28 and TRBJ2-2; 10 bases line up with TRBD1. The CDR3 runs 15 residues. Germline CDR1 is MDHEN and CDR2 is SYDVKM. J lost 5 bases, V lost 6 bases, and 6 bases had no gene match. The DNA for the CDR3 is TGTGCCAGCAGGACAGGGGGCGCCGGGACCGGGGAGCTGTTTTTT. This translates into CASRTGGAGTGELFF.

V gene TRBV6-5 combines with J gene TRBJ1-2; perhaps TRBD1 as D (6 bases). Germline loops: CDR1 MNHEY, CDR2 SVGAGI. The ends were cut back, 7 bases at V and 7 bases at J, with 10 bases in the middle. CDR3 length: 11 residues. The CDR3 sequence is CASKQGAGYTF. The CDR3 coding sequence is TGTGCCAGCAAACAGGGAGCTGGCTACACCTTC.

The J gene is TRBJ1-2, the V gene TRBV5-5, with D possibly matching TRBD1 (5 bases). Per germline, CDR1 SGHKS and CDR2 YYEKEE (reference sequence). The length of the CDR3 is 13 residues. Deletions cut 0 bases from V and 4 bases from J, with 7 bases between. The chain's CDR3 is CASSLEQAYGYTF. CDR3 DNA sequence: TGTGCCAGCAGCTTGGAACAGGCCTATGGCTACACCTTC. The whole variable domain, remainder taken from reference TRBV5-5 and TRBJ1-2, is DAGVTQSPTHLIKTRGQQVTLRCSPISGHKSVSWYQQVLGQGPQFIFQYYEKEERGRGNFPDRFSARQFPNYSSELNVNALLLGDSALYLCASSLEQAYGYTFGSGTRLTVV.

This clone showed up just once. The genes are TRBV7-9 and TRBJ2-7, with 12 bases aligning to TRBD2. The CDR3 consists of 14 residues. Germline V gene lookup returns CDR1 SEHNR and CDR2 FQNEAQ (reference sequence). Trimming removed 5 bases from V and 7 bases from J; junction bases left unmatched: 6. The CDR3 DNA sequence: TGTGCCAGCAGCCCTAGCGGGGGGGCGAGAGAGCAGTACTTC. The encoded protein is CASSPSGGAREQYF.

The chain carries TRBV4-2 and TRBJ1-2; 9 bases line up with TRBD1. CDR1 and CDR2 from the germline V gene are LGHNA and YNFKEQ. V dropped 5 bases and J dropped 4; count of bases not matched to a gene: 8. There are 15 residues in the CDR3. CDR3 protein: CASSNRDRDFYGYTF. In nucleotides, the CDR3 is TGTGCCAGCAGCAACCGGGACAGGGACTTCTATGGCTACACCTTC.

The chain has TRBV11-2 and TRBJ1-3; D is perhaps TRBD1 (5 bases). The CDR3 extends over 16 amino acids. CDR1 is SGHAT, CDR2 FQNNGV, per germline. Trimming took off 1 base at V and 3 bases at J, with 13 bases between the two ends. Here the CDR3 reads CASSLVGSRVGNTIYF. DNA of the CDR3: TGTGCCAGCAGCTTAGTTGGGTCCAGGGTTGGAAACACCATATATTTT. Combining the CDR3 with reference TRBV11-2 and TRBJ1-3 gives the whole variable domain EAGVAQSPRYKIIEKRQSVAFWCNPISGHATLYWYQQILGQGPKLLIQFQNNGVVDDSQLPKDRFSAERLKGVDSTLKIQPAKLEDSAVYLCASSLVGSRVGNTIYFGEGSWLTVV.

This chain joins TRBV2 and TRBJ1-5; D not resolved. The V gene lost 4 bases and the J gene lost 1 base, with 11 bases spanning the gap. Per germline, CDR1 SNHLY and CDR2 FYNNEI. This CDR3 is built from 15 residues. The CDR3 region has the DNA TGTGCCAGCAGTGTTAGCCGTCCGAGCAATCAGCCCCAGCATTTT. It translates to CASSVSRPSNQPQHF. Full variable domain (rest looked up from reference TRBV2 and TRBJ1-5): EPEVTQTPSHQVTQMGQEVILRCVPISNHLYFYWYRQILGQKVEFLVSFYNNEISEKSEIFDDQFSVERPDGSNFTLKIRSTKLEDSAMYFCASSVSRPSNQPQHFGDGTRLSIL.

The rearrangement links TRBV28 to TRBJ1-4, with D hard to call. Trimming pared 6 bases from V and 7 bases from J, leaving 9 bases between. The germline CDR1 and CDR2 sequences are MDHEN and SYDVKM. The CDR3 spans 12 residues. In nucleotides, the CDR3 is TGTGCCAGCAGGCAGGCTGGTGAAAAACTGTTTTTT. It is translated as CASRQAGEKLFF.

The rearrangement uses TRBV2 and TRBJ1-5; D remains ambiguous. There are 13 residues in the CDR3. Looked up from germline, CDR1 is SNHLY and CDR2 is FYNNEI. Trimming shortened V by 8 bases and J by 0 bases, and 8 bases separated the two germline ends. CDR3 nucleotides: TGTGCCAGCTTGGAGGATAGCAATCAGCCCCAGCATTTT. This sequence encodes CASLEDSNQPQHF.

This clone came up a few times. The chain links TRBV6-1 to TRBJ2-6; D not resolved. V dropped 6 bases and J dropped 0 bases, with 9 bases sitting between them. In germline, CDR1 is MNHNS, CDR2 SASEGT. This CDR3 has 15 residues. This CDR3 is CASSPRISGANVLTF. Here the CDR3 DNA reads TGTGCCAGCAGCCCGCGTATCTCTGGGGCCAACGTCCTGACTTTC.

This clone was picked up one time. This chain connects TRBV28 to TRBJ1-2; D is undetermined. The CDR3 contains 13 residues. Per germline, CDR1 MDHEN and CDR2 SYDVKM. With 3 bases removed from V and 4 bases from J, the gap between germline ends came to 9 bases. CDR3 loop: CASSFEETYGYTF. DNA for the CDR3: TGTGCCAGCAGTTTTGAGGAGACCTATGGCTACACCTTC.

The CDR3 is CASSISTRGHNQPQHF. The CDR3 DNA is TGTGCCAGTAGTATATCGACAAGGGGTCACAATCAGCCCCAGCATTTT. The rearrangement links TRBV19 to TRBJ1-5; possibly TRBD1 for D (5 bases). Trimming left V 2 bases short and J 3 bases short, with 14 bases between. The germline V gene encodes CDR1 LNHDA and CDR2 SQIVND (reference sequence). The CDR3 spans 16 residues. Filled out from reference TRBV19 and TRBJ1-5, the complete variable domain reads DGGITQSPKYLFRKEGQNVTLSCEQNLNHDAMYWYRQDPGQGLRLIYYSQIVNDFQKGDIAEGYSVSREKKESFPLTVTSAQKNPTAFYLCASSISTRGHNQPQHFGDGTRLSIL.

The chain carries TRBV9 and TRBJ1-1; TRBD1 is a possible D gene (5 bases). In germline, CDR1 is SGDLS, CDR2 YYNGEE. V lost 0 bases to trimming and J lost 7 bases, with 10 bases between them. The CDR3 extends over 13 amino acids. The CDR3 here is CASSVDRTNEAFF. The CDR3 nucleotides are TGTGCCAGCAGCGTAGATAGGACAAATGAAGCTTTCTTT.

The chain combines TRBV27 with TRBJ1-2, with D hard to call. CDR3 length equals 15 residues. V lost 3 bases to trimming and J lost 6 bases, with 17 bases between them. Germline V CDR1 and CDR2: MNHEY, SMNVEV (reference sequence). The CDR3 here is CASSFFSTSRDGYTF. DNA of the CDR3: TGTGCCAGCAGTTTCTTCTCAACCAGTCGGGATGGCTACACCTTC.